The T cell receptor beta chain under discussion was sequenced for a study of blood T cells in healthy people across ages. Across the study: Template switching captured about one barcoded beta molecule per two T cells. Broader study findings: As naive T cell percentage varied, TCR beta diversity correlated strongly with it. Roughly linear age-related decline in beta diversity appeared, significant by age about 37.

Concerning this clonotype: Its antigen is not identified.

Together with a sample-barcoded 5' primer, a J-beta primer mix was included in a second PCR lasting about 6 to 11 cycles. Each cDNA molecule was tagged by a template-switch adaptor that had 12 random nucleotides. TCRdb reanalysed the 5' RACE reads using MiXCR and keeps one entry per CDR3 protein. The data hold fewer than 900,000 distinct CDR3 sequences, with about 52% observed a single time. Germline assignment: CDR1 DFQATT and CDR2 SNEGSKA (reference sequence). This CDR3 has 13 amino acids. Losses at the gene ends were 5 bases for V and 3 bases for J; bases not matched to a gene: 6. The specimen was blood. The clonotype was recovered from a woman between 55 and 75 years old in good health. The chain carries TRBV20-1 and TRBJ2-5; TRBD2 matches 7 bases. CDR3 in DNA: TGCAGTGCTCGGGACTATCTAGAAGAGACCCAGTACTTC. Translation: CSARDYLEETQYF.